Shown below are 29 T cell receptor beta chains from a single sample sequenced in a study of cytomegalovirus exposure and HLA in healthy donors. This table comes from immunoSEQ multiplex PCR, and its TCRdb copy is limited to in-frame clones, with some not included. The table records about 170,000 clones, roughly nine tenths of them present only once. Sequencing was performed on PBMCs. These receptors all stem from a man aged 18 to 30 in good health and CMV-seropositive.

The count of this clone is one. The V and J genes are TRBV15 and TRBJ1-2; possibly TRBD1 for D (5 bases). The CDR3 has 14 amino acids. CDR1 LNHNV and CDR2 YYDKDF come from the germline V gene (reference sequence). Trimming left V 0 bases short and J 8 bases short, with 13 bases between. The CDR3 nucleotides are TGTGCCACCAGCAGAGAGGCGATGCAGGGAGGCTACACCTTC. The encoded protein is CATSREAMQGGYTF.

The V gene is TRBV29-1, the J gene TRBJ2-1; 10 bases fit TRBD1. CDR3 length: 13 residues. With V trimmed by 5 bases and J by 6 bases, 4 bases remained unmatched. In germline, CDR1 is SQVTM, CDR2 ANQGSEA. In DNA, the CDR3 is TGCAGCGTTTGGGACAGGGGACGCAATGAGCAGTTCTTC. It codes for CSVWDRGRNEQFF.

This rearrangement joins TRBV4-1 to TRBJ1-1; D is undetermined. The length of the CDR3 is 17 residues. CDR1 is MGHRA and CDR2 is YSYEKL in the germline V gene. The ends were cut back, 0 bases at V and 0 bases at J, with 14 bases in the middle. The CDR3 protein is CASSQEEARYMNTEAFF. CDR3 bases: TGCGCCAGCAGCCAAGAGGAGGCCCGCTACATGAACACTGAAGCTTTCTTT.

The J gene is TRBJ2-3, the V gene TRBV6-5; 7 bases line up with TRBD2. The CDR3 consists of 16 residues. Trimming cost V 0 bases and J 0 bases; bases outside gene matches: 3. Germline V gene sequence: CDR1 MNHEY, CDR2 SVGAGI. The CDR3 DNA is TGTGCCAGCAGTTACTCGAGCGGGACTAGCACAGATACGCAGTATTTT. Amino acids: CASSYSSGTSTDTQYF.

The V call is TRBV28, the J call TRBJ2-1, with 8 bases that match TRBD1. There are 14 residues in the CDR3. Germline CDR1 reads MDHEN; CDR2 reads SYDVKM. The V segment lost 4 bases and the J segment 8 bases; nucleotides outside the gene matches: 7. The CDR3 DNA reads as TGTGCCAGCAGTTCCGGGACAGGAAGAGATGAGCAGTTCTTC. Its translation is CASSSGTGRDEQFF.

The chain couples TRBV6-5 to TRBJ2-2; maybe TRBD2 (6 bases). In germline, CDR1 is MNHEY, CDR2 SVGAGI. V was clipped by 2 bases and J by 4 bases, with 8 bases between them. CDR3 length: 14 amino acids. For the CDR3, the DNA is TGTGCCAGCAGTTACCAGGGAGGCACCGGGGAGCTGTTTTTT. This sequence encodes CASSYQGGTGELFF.

The chain is built from TRBV6-5 and TRBJ2-7; 9 bases agree with TRBD1. The J segment lost 4 bases and the V segment lost 8 bases, leaving 6 bases of the junction unmatched. CDR1 and CDR2 from the germline V gene are MNHEY and SVGAGI. The CDR3 extends over 13 amino acids. The CDR3 nucleotides are TGTGCCAGCCACGGGACAGGGATTTACGAGCAGTACTTC. Protein: CASHGTGIYEQYF.

This chain uses TRBV9 with TRBJ2-3, with 7 bases aligning to TRBD1. Germline V gives CDR1 SGDLS, CDR2 YYNGEE. The CDR3 has 16 amino acids. Trimming removed 3 bases from V and 7 bases from J; junction bases left unmatched: 14. This CDR3 is CASSARTGPLDNTQYF. CDR3 DNA sequence: TGTGCCAGCAGCGCGAGGACAGGACCTCTAGATAATACGCAGTATTTT.

This clone was observed a single time. The CDR3 sequence is CSVQQTAKETQYF. CDR3 nucleotide sequence: TGCAGCGTTCAACAAACAGCAAAAGAGACCCAGTACTTC. The rearrangement joins TRBV29-1 to TRBJ2-5, with unresolved D. Germline values: CDR1 SQVTM, CDR2 ANQGSEA. The V and J ends lost 5 bases and 3 bases respectively, with 13 bases between them. The CDR3 has 13 residues.

This chain joins TRBV5-1 and TRBJ2-1, with 10 bases lining up with TRBD2. V shed 0 bases, J shed 2 bases, and the junction held 2 bases outside the gene matches. This CDR3 spans 16 amino acids. Germline assignment: CDR1 SGHRS and CDR2 YFSETQ. The CDR3 here is CASSLALAGAYNEQFF. The DNA for the CDR3 is TGCGCCAGCAGCTTGGCCCTAGCGGGGGCCTACAATGAGCAGTTCTTC.

This chain connects TRBV28 to TRBJ1-1; D not resolved. Germline V gene lookup returns CDR1 MDHEN and CDR2 SYDVKM. The CDR3 is made up of 12 amino acids. CDR3 in amino acids: CASMGQNTEAFF. CDR3 DNA: TGTGCTTCTATGGGCCAGAACACTGAAGCTTTCTTT.

This clone showed up just once. V is TRBV6-1 and J is TRBJ2-1; 11 bases align to TRBD2. V lost 6 bases and J lost 3; bases outside the gene matches: 4. CDR3 size: 15 residues. CDR1 is MNHNS, CDR2 SASEGT, per germline. This CDR3 is CASRSGTSGYNEQFF. As DNA, the CDR3 is TGTGCCAGCAGGTCCGGGACTAGCGGCTACAATGAGCAGTTCTTC.

The V gene is TRBV9, the J gene TRBJ1-5; 8 nucleotides match TRBD1. The trim removed 0 bases at V and 6 bases at J, leaving 5 bases unmatched. Germline V CDR1 and CDR2: SGDLS, YYNGEE. CDR3 length: 15 residues. The CDR3: CASSVGTGSGQPQHF. CDR3 coding DNA: TGTGCCAGCAGCGTAGGGACAGGGTCTGGTCAGCCCCAGCATTTT.

The rearrangement joins TRBV30 to TRBJ2-3; the D is unclear. The germline V gene encodes CDR1 GTSNPN and CDR2 SVGIG (reference sequence). This CDR3 has 12 amino acids. V lost 2 bases to trimming and J lost 10 bases, with 13 bases between them. The CDR3 is CAWSPHHGAQYF. CDR3 bases: TGTGCCTGGAGTCCTCACCACGGAGCGCAGTATTTT.

V and J are TRBV6-1 and TRBJ2-3; 7 positions agree with TRBD1. V shed 1 base, J shed 2 bases, and the junction held 6 bases outside the gene matches. This CDR3 is built from 16 residues. The germline V gene encodes CDR1 MNHNS and CDR2 SASEGT. CDR3 nucleotide sequence: TGTGCCAGCAGTGAAGGTGCAGGGGGTAACACAGATACGCAGTATTTT. This sequence encodes CASSEGAGGNTDTQYF.

CDR3 in amino acids: CASSLDRDRNTGELFF. As DNA, the CDR3 is TGCGCCAGCAGCTTGGACCGGGACAGAAACACCGGGGAGCTGTTTTTT. The chain employs TRBV5-1 and TRBJ2-2; 7 bases are a match to TRBD1. V lost 0 bases and J lost 2; bases outside the gene matches: 4. The germline gives CDR1 SGHRS, CDR2 YFSETQ. This CDR3 has 16 amino acids. The full variable domain, rest sourced from reference TRBV5-1 and TRBJ2-2, is KAGVTQTPRYLIKTRGQQVTLSCSPISGHRSVSWYQQTPGQGLQFLFEYFSETQRNKGNFPGRFSGRQFSNSRSEMNVSTLELGDSALYLCASSLDRDRNTGELFFGEGSRLTVL.

This clone was recorded only once. The chain carries TRBV23-1 and TRBJ2-7; TRBD1 matches at 10 bases. TRBV23-1 is filed as an ORF, its function uncertain. This CDR3 spans 16 amino acids. V was pared by 6 bases and J by 2 bases, with 10 bases of the junction left unmatched. As DNA, the CDR3 is TGCGCCAGCAGACAGGGACAGGGGATAACCCCCTACGAGCAGTACTTC. It yields the protein CASRQGQGITPYEQYF.

The CDR3 sequence: CASSLAGISYEQYF. For the CDR3, the DNA is TGTGCCAGCAGCTTGGCCGGGATCTCCTACGAGCAGTACTTC. The chain couples TRBV5-4 to TRBJ2-7; TRBD2 is a possible D gene (5 bases). The CDR3 covers 14 residues. V lost 0 bases to trimming and J lost 0 bases, with 7 bases between them. CDR1 and CDR2 (germline): SGHNT, YYREEE (reference sequence). The full variable domain, completed using reference TRBV5-4 and TRBJ2-7, is ETGVTQSPTHLIKTRGQQVTLRCSSQSGHNTVSWYQQALGQGPQFIFQYYREEENGRGNFPPRFSGLQFPNYSSELNVNALELDDSALYLCASSLAGISYEQYFGPGTRLTVT.

The chain couples TRBV7-6 to TRBJ1-1, with D unclear. The CDR3 has 16 amino acids. With 2 bases removed from V and 3 bases from J, the gap between germline ends came to 16 bases. Germline CDR1 reads SGHVS; CDR2 reads FNYEAQ. The CDR3 spells CASSLSILSGYTEAFF. The DNA of the CDR3 is TGTGCCAGCAGCTTAAGTATTCTCTCAGGTTACACTGAAGCTTTCTTT.

This clone was seen a handful of times. The rearrangement links TRBV5-1 to TRBJ1-2; TRBD1 aligns across 8 bases. The CDR3 consists of 12 residues. Trimming took 7 bases from V and 4 from J; bases not matched to a gene: 3. The germline V gene encodes CDR1 SGHRS and CDR2 YFSETQ. CDR3 residues: CASHGQGYGYTF. The DNA for the CDR3 is TGCGCCAGCCATGGACAGGGCTATGGCTACACCTTC.

As to this clone: Other DNA sequences from this sample encode an identical CDR3 as well. The rearrangement links TRBV6-1 to TRBJ2-1, with 9 nucleotides matching TRBD1. Per germline, CDR1 MNHNS and CDR2 SASEGT. Losses at the gene ends were 8 bases for V and 6 bases for J; bases not matched to a gene: 2. The CDR3 spans 12 residues. This CDR3 reads CASRDRVNEQFF. DNA of the CDR3: TGTGCCAGCCGGGACAGGGTCAATGAGCAGTTCTTC.

This clone has just one count. J is TRBJ2-1 and V is TRBV9, with 8 bases aligning to TRBD2. Germline CDR1 SGDLS, CDR2 YYNGEE. The CDR3 has 19 amino acids. The junction had 22 bases not matched to a gene; V was cut back by 3 bases and J by 8 bases. CDR3 residues: CASSAYPLTGGGRLDEQFF. In DNA form, the CDR3 reads TGTGCCAGCAGCGCTTACCCCCTTACAGGTGGCGGGAGGTTAGATGAGCAGTTCTTC.

The chain links TRBV2 to TRBJ2-2; the match to TRBD1 covers 7 bases. Trimming took 0 bases from V and 1 from J; bases not matched to a gene: 5. CDR3 length: 17 residues. Germline-derived CDR1 and CDR2 are SNHLY and FYNNEI. CDR3 DNA sequence: TGTGCCAGCAGTGAAGCGCTAGGGACAGAGAACACCGGGGAGCTGTTTTTT. The encoded protein is CASSEALGTENTGELFF.

The CDR3 sequence: CASRPTRDYGYTF. The CDR3 coding sequence is TGTGCCAGCAGGCCAACTAGAGACTATGGCTACACCTTC. This sequence joins TRBV6-5 and TRBJ1-2; D is uncertain. Germline V gives CDR1 MNHEY, CDR2 SVGAGI. This CDR3 contains 13 residues. V lost 6 bases and J lost 3, with 11 bases in between.

This chain joins TRBV4-1 and TRBJ1-1; 7 bases are a match to TRBD1. This CDR3 has 17 amino acids. Germline lookup yields CDR1 MGHRA and CDR2 YSYEKL. With 1 base clipped from V and 0 bases from J, the junction kept 8 bases outside the gene matches. The CDR3 here is CASSQGDSKAMNTEAFF. DNA of the CDR3: TGCGCCAGCAGCCAAGGGGACAGTAAGGCGATGAACACTGAAGCTTTCTTT.

The chain has TRBV5-1 and TRBJ2-1; TRBD1 might be the D (6 bases). The CDR3 has 16 amino acids. The germline V gene encodes CDR1 SGHRS and CDR2 YFSETQ. Trimming removed 4 bases from V and 0 bases from J, with 14 bases in between. This CDR3 is CASSVEGGSSYNEQFF. The CDR3 bases are TGCGCCAGCAGCGTGGAAGGGGGAAGCTCCTACAATGAGCAGTTCTTC.

The rearrangement uses TRBV28 and TRBJ2-1; 10 nucleotides match TRBD2. Germline CDR1 is MDHEN and CDR2 is SYDVKM. V lost 1 base, J lost 9 bases, and 9 bases stayed unmatched. The length of the CDR3 is 16 residues. The CDR3 coding sequence is TGTGCCAGCAGTTTATTTCCTAGCGGGAGATTTGTTGAGCAGTTCTTC. Protein sequence: CASSLFPSGRFVEQFF.

The CDR3 bases are TGCGCCAGCAGTGGGCCCTGGGGGGCTAGCGGGAGTAATGAGCAGTTCTTC. Amino acid sequence: CASSGPWGASGSNEQFF. The rearrangement links TRBV10-2 to TRBJ2-1; TRBD2 agrees at 10 bases. The CDR3 is made up of 17 amino acids. With V trimmed by 4 bases and J by 7 bases, 13 bases remained unmatched. Germline lookup yields CDR1 WSHSY and CDR2 SAAADI.

The chain employs TRBV29-1 and TRBJ2-5; D is possibly TRBD2 (6 bases). V lost 8 bases to trimming and J lost 1 base, with 23 bases between them. The CDR3 has 16 residues. The germline CDR1 and CDR2 sequences are SQVTM and ANQGSEA. In DNA form, the CDR3 reads TGCAGCCAGGAGCCCCCCGGACTAACGCCCCAAGAGACCCAGTACTTC. Translation: CSQEPPGLTPQETQYF.